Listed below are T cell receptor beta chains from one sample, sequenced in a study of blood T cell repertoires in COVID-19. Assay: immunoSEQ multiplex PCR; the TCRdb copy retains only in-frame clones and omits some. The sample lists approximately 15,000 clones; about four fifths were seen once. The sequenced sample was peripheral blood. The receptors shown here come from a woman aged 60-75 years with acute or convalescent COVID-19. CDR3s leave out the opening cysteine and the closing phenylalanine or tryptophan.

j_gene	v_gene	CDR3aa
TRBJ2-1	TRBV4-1	ASSPGLLAGGPRSYNEQF
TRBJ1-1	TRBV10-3	AISVRPGLNTEAF
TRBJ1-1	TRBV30	ARNRVAEAF
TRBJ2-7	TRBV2	ASRGLAGESSYEQY
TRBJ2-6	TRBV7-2	ASSRELLGANVLT
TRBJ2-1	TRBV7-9	ASRYSGVSYNEQF
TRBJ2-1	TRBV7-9	ASSLLGRSNEQF
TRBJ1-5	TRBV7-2	ASSLYSQGNQPQH
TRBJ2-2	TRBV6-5	ASSYRENTGELF
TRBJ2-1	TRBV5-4	ASSFELAYNEQF
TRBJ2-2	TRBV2	ASTGGAEGANTGELF
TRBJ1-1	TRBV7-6	ASSPGRGNTEAF
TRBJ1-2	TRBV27	ASSPTDTRFNYGYT
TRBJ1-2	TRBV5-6	ASSFIGQSNYGYT
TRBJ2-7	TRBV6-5	ASVTGPEQY